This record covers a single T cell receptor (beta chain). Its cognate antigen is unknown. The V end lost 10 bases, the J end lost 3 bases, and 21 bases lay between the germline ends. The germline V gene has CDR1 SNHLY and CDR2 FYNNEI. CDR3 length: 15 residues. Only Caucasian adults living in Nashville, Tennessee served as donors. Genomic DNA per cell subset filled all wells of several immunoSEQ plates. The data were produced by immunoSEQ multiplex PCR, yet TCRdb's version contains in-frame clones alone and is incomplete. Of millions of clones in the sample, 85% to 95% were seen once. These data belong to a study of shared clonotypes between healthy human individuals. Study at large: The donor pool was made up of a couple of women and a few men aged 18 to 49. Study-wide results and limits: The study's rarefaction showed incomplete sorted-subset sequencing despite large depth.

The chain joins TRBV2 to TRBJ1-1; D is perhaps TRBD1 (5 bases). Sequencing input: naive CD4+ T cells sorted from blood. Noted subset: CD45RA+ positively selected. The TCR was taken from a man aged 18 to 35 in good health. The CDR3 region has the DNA TGTGCCACCCCGGGCCGGGGGGATGAGGACACTGAAGCTTTCTTT. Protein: CATPGRGDEDTEAFF.